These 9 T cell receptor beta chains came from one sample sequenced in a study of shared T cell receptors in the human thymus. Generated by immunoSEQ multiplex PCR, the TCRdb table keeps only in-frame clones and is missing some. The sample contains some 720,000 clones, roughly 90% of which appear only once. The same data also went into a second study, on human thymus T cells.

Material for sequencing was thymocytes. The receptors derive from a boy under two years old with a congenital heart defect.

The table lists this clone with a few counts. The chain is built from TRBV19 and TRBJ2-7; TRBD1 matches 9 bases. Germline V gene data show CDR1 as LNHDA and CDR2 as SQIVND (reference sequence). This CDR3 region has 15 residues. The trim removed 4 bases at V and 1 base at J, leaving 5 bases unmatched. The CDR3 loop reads CASSTGQGTSYEQYF. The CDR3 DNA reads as TGTGCCAGTAGTACCGGACAGGGGACTTCCTACGAGCAGTACTTC. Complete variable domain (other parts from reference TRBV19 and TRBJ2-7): DGGITQSPKYLFRKEGQNVTLSCEQNLNHDAMYWYRQDPGQGLRLIYYSQIVNDFQKGDIAEGYSVSREKKESFPLTVTSAQKNPTAFYLCASSTGQGTSYEQYFGPGTRLTVT.

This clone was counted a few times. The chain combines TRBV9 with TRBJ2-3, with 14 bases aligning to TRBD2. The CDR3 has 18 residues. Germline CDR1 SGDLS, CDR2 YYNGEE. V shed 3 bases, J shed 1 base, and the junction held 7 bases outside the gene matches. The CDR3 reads CASSAGTSGRRGTDTQYF. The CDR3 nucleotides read TGTGCCAGCAGCGCCGGGACTAGCGGGAGAAGAGGCACAGATACGCAGTATTTT.

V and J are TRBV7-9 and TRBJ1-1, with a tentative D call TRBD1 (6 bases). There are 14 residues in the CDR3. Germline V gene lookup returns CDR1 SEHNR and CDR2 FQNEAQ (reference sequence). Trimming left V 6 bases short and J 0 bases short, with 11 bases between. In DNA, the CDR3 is TGTGCCAGCAGTTCGGGGGGCATGAACACTGAAGCTTTCTTT. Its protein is CASSSGGMNTEAFF.

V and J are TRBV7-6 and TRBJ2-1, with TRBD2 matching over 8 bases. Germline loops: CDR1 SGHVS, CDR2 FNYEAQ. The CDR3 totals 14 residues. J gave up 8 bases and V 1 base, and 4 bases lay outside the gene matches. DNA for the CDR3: TGTGCCAGCAGCTTAGGCCTAGCGGGCCATGAGCAGTTCTTC. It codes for CASSLGLAGHEQFF.

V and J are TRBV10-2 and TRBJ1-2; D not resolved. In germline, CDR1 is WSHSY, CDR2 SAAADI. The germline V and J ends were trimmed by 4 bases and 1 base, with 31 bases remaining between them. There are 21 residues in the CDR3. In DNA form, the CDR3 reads TGCGCCAGCAGTGTATTTATGGCTCCTCACATTTCTGCGCGGGGTAACTATGGCTACACCTTC. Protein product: CASSVFMAPHISARGNYGYTF.

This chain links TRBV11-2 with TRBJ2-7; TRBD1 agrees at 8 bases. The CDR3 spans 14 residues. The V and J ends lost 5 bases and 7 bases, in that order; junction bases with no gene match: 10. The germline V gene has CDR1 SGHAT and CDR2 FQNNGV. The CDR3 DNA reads TGTGCCAGCAGCCCCCCGGACAGGGAGCGAGAGCAGTACTTC. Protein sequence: CASSPPDREREQYF.

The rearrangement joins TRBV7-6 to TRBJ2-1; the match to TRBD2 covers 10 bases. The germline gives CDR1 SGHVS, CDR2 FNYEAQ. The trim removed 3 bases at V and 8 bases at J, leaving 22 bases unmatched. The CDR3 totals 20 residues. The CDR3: CASSLGNLAGVTILTDEQFF. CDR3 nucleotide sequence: TGTGCCAGCAGCTTGGGGAATCTAGCGGGAGTAACCATCCTGACGGATGAGCAGTTCTTC.

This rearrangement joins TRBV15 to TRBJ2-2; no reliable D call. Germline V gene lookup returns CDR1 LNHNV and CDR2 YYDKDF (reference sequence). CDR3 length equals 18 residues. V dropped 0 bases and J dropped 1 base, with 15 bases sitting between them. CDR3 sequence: CATSRDGGGLGNTGELFF. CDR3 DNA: TGTGCCACCAGCAGAGATGGTGGTGGGCTGGGGAACACCGGGGAGCTGTTTTTT. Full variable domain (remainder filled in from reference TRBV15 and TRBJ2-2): DAMVIQNPRYQVTQFGKPVTLSCSQTLNHNVMYWYQQKSSQAPKLLFHYYDKDFNNEADTPDNFQSRRPNTSFCFLDIRSPGLGDTAMYLCATSRDGGGLGNTGELFFGEGSRLTVL.

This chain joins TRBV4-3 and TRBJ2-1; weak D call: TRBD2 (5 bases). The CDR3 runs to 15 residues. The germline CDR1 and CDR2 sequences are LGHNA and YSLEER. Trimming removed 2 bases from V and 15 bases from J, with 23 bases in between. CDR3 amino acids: CASSQLRADFPPRFF. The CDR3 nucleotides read TGCGCCAGCAGCCAACTAAGAGCGGATTTCCCTCCCAGGTTCTTC.